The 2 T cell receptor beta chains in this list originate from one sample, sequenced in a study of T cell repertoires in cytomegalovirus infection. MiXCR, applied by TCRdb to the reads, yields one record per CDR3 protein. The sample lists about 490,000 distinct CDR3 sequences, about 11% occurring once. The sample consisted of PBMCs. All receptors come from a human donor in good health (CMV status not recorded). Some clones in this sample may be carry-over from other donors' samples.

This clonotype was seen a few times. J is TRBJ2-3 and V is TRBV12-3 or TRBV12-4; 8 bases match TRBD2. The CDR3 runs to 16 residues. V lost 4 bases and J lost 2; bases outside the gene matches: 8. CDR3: CASSSVAGGLTDTQYF. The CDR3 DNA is TGTGCCAGCAGTTCGGTGGCGGGGGGACTCACAGATACGCAGTATTTT.

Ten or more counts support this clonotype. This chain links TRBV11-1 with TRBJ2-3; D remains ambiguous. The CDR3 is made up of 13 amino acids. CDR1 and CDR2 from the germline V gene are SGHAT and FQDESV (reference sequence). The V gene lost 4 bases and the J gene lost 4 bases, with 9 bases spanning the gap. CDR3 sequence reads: CASSSPPPDTQYF. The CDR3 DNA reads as TGTGCCAGCAGCTCCCCCCCCCCAGATACGCAGTATTTT.